This TCR beta chain was obtained from a study of spatial heterogeneity in lung cancer. A distinct unique molecular identifier was carried by each TCR cDNA molecule. From the 5' RACE reads, TCRdb called clonotypes with MiXCR, one entry per CDR3 protein. The repertoire has roughly 3,500 distinct CDR3 sequences, about 8.8% of them found once; the top ten carry 11%. Concerning this clonotype itself: What it binds is not known.

Study-level points and caveats: Expanded alpha and beta TCR counts within tumors tracked tumor mutation counts.

Time point in this sample: sample taken at primary tumor resection. Donors were about 70 untreated early-stage non-small cell lung cancer patients. The study sequenced unsorted whole RNA from tumor, nontumor lung or frozen PBMC. This specimen was lung tumor tissue, taken at surgery. This receptor was identified in a male donor with early-stage non-small cell lung cancer.

The CDR3 DNA is TGCGCCAGCAGCTTGGGACTAGCGGGGCCCTCTGGGGCCAACGTCCTGACTTTC. Translating it yields CASSLGLAGPSGANVLTF. V and J are TRBV5-1 and TRBJ2-6; 11 bases agree with TRBD2. The trim removed 0 bases at V and 0 bases at J, leaving 2 bases unmatched. Germline V gives CDR1 SGHRS, CDR2 YFSETQ. The length of the CDR3 is 18 residues.